The 7 T cell receptor beta chains listed next were all sequenced from one sample in a study of shared clonotypes between healthy human individuals. Sequenced by immunoSEQ multiplex PCR; TCRdb stores in-frame clones only, minus some. The table lists about 2.4 million clones, 93% of them singletons. Specimen: naive CD4+ T cells from PBMCs. This sample's subset: CD45RA+ positively selected. Receptor source: a man aged 18 to 35 in good health. Some clones in this sample may be carry-over from other donors' samples.

The CDR3 sequence is CASSLSRAGRGNQPQHF. CDR3 nucleotide sequence: TGTGCCAGCAGCTTAAGCCGGGCGGGGCGAGGCAATCAGCCCCAGCATTTT. The genes are TRBV7-2 and TRBJ1-5, with D perhaps matching TRBD1 (5 bases). Germline loops: CDR1 SGHTA, CDR2 FQGNSA. The CDR3 loop spans 17 amino acids. V lost 2 bases, J lost 2 bases, and 16 bases lay in between.

The gene calls are TRBV7-3 and TRBJ2-1; 7 bases are a match to TRBD2. The CDR3 extends over 16 amino acids. With V trimmed by 0 bases and J by 7 bases, 9 bases remained unmatched. Germline V gene data show CDR1 as SGHTA and CDR2 as FQGTGA. In DNA, the CDR3 is TGTGCCAGCAGCTTAACCCCAGCGGGGATACAAAATGAGCAGTTCTTC. This encodes CASSLTPAGIQNEQFF.

This chain joins TRBV5-1 and TRBJ2-2, with D uncertain. Trimming took off 5 bases at V and 5 bases at J, with 4 bases between the two ends. The CDR3 has 11 residues. CDR1 SGHRS and CDR2 YFSETQ come from the germline V gene. CDR3 DNA sequence: TGCGCCAGCAGGGGGACCGGGGAGCTGTTTTTT. Translating gives CASRGTGELFF.

The rearrangement links TRBV7-2 to TRBJ1-1; perhaps TRBD1 as D (5 bases). Trimming stripped 4 bases from V and 1 base from J, with 10 bases between. This CDR3 contains 14 residues. The germline V gene encodes CDR1 SGHTA and CDR2 FQGNSA. The CDR3 protein is CASSSLGENTEAFF. The DNA of the CDR3 is TGTGCCAGCAGCTCCTTAGGGGAGAACACTGAAGCTTTCTTT.

The V and J genes are TRBV5-1 and TRBJ2-7; 9 bases agree with TRBD1. The V gene's germline CDR1 is SGHRS and CDR2 YFSETQ. Germline trimming cut 4 bases from V and 2 bases from J; bases unmatched to any gene: 10. CDR3 length: 16 amino acids. The CDR3 sequence is CASSQVAGTGTYEQYF. CDR3 bases: TGCGCCAGCAGCCAGGTTGCCGGGACAGGGACCTACGAGCAGTACTTC.

The chain employs TRBV30 and TRBJ2-2; D is uncertain. V was clipped by 0 bases and J by 4 bases, with 18 bases between them. CDR1 is GTSNPN and CDR2 is SVGIG in the germline V gene (reference sequence). This CDR3 is 17 amino acids long. The CDR3 spells CAWSVRLGWRPTGELFF. CDR3 sequence (DNA): TGTGCCTGGAGTGTACGGCTCGGATGGCGTCCCACCGGGGAGCTGTTTTTT.

The CDR3 reads CASSIWTPGHEQYF. The CDR3 bases are TGTGCCAGCAGCATCTGGACTCCGGGCCACGAGCAGTACTTC. V and J are TRBV7-9 and TRBJ2-5, with TRBD2 as a possible D gene (5 bases). The DNA matches TRBJ2-7 better at its end, which makes the J call doubtful. This CDR3 comprises 14 residues. Per the germline V gene, CDR1 is SEHNR and CDR2 is FQNEAQ (reference sequence).